Detailed here is one T cell receptor beta chain. TCRdb reanalysed the RT-PCR reads using MiXCR and keeps one entry per CDR3 protein. The sample includes about 960,000 distinct CDR3 sequences, about a sixth of them seen just once. These data are taken from a study of patients and donors after allogeneic stem cell transplantation. The CDR3 has 16 amino acids. Germline-derived CDR1 and CDR2 are SGHRS and YFSETQ. The trim removed 0 bases at V and 1 base at J, leaving 5 bases unmatched. The TCR was taken from a human donor who was either an allogeneic HSCT recipient or a stem cell or donor lymphocyte infusion donor (not recorded which). It is not recorded whose cells these are; they may come from a transplant donor. The rearrangement uses TRBV5-1 and TRBJ2-3; 7 bases line up with TRBD2. The sequenced sample consisted of blood, either unsorted or a sorted T cell fraction (not recorded which). Here the CDR3 DNA reads TGCGCCAGCAGCTTGGCCCAACGGGGGGGCACAGATACGCAGTATTTT. Protein: CASSLAQRGGTDTQYF.